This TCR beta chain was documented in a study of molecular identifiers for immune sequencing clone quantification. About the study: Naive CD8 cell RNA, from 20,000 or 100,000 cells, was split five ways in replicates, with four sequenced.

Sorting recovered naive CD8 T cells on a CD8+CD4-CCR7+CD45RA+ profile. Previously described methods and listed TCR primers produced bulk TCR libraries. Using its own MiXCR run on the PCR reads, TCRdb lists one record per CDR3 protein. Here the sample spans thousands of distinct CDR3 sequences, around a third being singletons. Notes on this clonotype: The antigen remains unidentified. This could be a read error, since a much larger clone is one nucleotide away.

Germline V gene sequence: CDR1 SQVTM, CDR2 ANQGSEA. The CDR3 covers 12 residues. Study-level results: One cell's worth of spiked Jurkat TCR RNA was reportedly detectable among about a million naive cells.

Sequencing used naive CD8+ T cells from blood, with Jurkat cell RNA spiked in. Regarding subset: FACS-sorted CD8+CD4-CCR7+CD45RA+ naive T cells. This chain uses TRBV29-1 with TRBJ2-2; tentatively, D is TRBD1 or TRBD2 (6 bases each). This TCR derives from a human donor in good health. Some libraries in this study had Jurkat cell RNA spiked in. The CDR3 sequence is CSVVGGSGEQFF. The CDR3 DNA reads TGCAGCGTTGTGGGGGGCTCCGGGGAGCAGTTTTTT.